The present entry profiles one TCR beta chain with its context. These data come from a study of control samples from healthy donors and cancer patients. Generated by immunoSEQ multiplex PCR, the TCRdb table keeps only in-frame clones and is missing some. The sample lists roughly 100,000 clones, roughly nine tenths occurring once. The CDR3 covers 14 residues. CDR1 is SEHNR and CDR2 is FQNEAQ in the germline V gene (reference sequence). Trimming removed 6 bases at V and 4 bases at J, with 12 bases between. The chain uses TRBV7-9 and TRBJ1-4; D might be TRBD1 (6 bases). The clonotype comes from a woman between 18 and 30 years old in good health. The sequencing input was blood. CDR3 loop: CASSWTALNEKLFF. CDR3 sequence (DNA): TGTGCCAGCAGTTGGACAGCTCTTAATGAAAAACTGTTTTTT.